This T cell receptor beta chain was documented in a study of blood T cell repertoires in COVID-19. Study at large: Acute-phase and convalescent COVID-19 samples originated in the United States, Italy and Spain. T cells, B-cell-depleted T cells, or PBMCs provided the cDNA or gDNA that served as material.

Germline lookup yields CDR1 SNHLY and CDR2 FYNNEI. The CDR3 totals 11 residues. V trimming: 6 bases; J trimming: 5 bases; junction bases outside the gene matches: 0. In the original processing: Cell counts per sample came from amplifying reference gene primers. Assay used: immunoSEQ multiplex PCR; TCRdb lists only in-frame clones, some missing. D and trimming were read from the DNA, whereas the V and J calls and clone size are those reported in that table. The sample carries under 250,000 clones, 84% recorded once. The sequence was obtained from a human donor in a cohort sampled during active COVID-19. Sequenced sample: peripheral blood. The chain couples TRBV2 to TRBJ1-2, with 7 nucleotides matching TRBD1. The CDR3 nucleotides read TGTGCCAGCAGACAGGGGTATGGCTACACCTTC. The encoded protein is CASRQGYGYTF.